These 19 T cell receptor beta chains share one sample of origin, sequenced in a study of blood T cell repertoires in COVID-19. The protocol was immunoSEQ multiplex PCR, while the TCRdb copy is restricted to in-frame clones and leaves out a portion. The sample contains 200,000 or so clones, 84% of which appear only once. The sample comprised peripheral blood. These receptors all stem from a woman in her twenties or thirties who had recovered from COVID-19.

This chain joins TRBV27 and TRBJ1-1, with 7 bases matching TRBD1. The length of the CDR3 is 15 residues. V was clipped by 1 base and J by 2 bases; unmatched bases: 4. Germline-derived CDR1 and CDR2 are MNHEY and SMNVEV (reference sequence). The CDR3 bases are TGTGCCAGCAGTTTATTCTCAGGGGGTAACACTGAAGCTTTCTTT. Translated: CASSLFSGGNTEAFF.

CDR3 sequence reads: CASSQAIKFYEQYF. The CDR3 DNA is TGTGCCAGCAGCCAGGCCATTAAATTTTACGAGCAGTACTTC. The chain combines TRBV3-1 (or the pseudogene TRBV3-2) with TRBJ2-7; D ambiguous. The CDR3 covers 14 residues. CDR1 is LGHDT, CDR2 YNNKEL, per germline (reference sequence). V was pared by 3 bases and J by 4 bases, with 13 bases between.

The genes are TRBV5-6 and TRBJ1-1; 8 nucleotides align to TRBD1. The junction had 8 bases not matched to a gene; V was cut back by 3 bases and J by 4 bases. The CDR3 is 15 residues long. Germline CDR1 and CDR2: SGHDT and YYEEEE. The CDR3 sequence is CASSYTGGGSTEAFF. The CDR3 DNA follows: TGTGCCAGCAGCTACACAGGGGGTGGGTCCACTGAAGCTTTCTTT. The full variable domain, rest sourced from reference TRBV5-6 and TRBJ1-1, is DAGVTQSPTHLIKTRGQQVTLRCSPKSGHDTVSWYQQALGQGPQFIFQYYEEEERQRGNFPDRFSGHQFPNYSSELNVNALLLGDSALYLCASSYTGGGSTEAFFGQGTRLTVV.

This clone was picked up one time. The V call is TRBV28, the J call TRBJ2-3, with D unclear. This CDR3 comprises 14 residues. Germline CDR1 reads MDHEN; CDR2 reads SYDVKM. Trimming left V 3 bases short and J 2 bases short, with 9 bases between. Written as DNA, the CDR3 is TGTGCCAGCAGTTTGTCTCAGGACACAGATACGCAGTATTTT. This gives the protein CASSLSQDTDTQYF.

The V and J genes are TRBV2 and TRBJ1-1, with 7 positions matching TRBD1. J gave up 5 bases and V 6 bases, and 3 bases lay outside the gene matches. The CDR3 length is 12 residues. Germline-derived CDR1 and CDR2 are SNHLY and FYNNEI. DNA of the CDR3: TGTGCCAGCAGGGAGACAGGGACTGAAGCTTTCTTT. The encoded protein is CASRETGTEAFF.

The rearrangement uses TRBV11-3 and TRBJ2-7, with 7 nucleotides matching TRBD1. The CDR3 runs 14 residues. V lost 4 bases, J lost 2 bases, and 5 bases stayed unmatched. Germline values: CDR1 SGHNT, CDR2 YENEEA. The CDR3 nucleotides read TGTGCCAGCAGCTACCGAACAGGGGCCTACGAGCAGTACTTC. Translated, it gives CASSYRTGAYEQYF.

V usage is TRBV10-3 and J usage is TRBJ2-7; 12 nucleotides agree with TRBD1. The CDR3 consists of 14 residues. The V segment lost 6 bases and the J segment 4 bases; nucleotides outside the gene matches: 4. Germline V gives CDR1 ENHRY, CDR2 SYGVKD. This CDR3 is CAIRGTGGLYEQYF. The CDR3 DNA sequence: TGTGCCATCAGGGGGACAGGGGGCTTGTACGAGCAGTACTTC.

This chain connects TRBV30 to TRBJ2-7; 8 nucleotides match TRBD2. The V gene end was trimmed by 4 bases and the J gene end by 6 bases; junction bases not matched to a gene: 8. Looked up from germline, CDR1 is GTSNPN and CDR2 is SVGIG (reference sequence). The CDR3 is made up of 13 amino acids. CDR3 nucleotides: TGTGCCTGGAATTTCGGGAGGGCCGGCGAGCAGTACTTC. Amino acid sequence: CAWNFGRAGEQYF.

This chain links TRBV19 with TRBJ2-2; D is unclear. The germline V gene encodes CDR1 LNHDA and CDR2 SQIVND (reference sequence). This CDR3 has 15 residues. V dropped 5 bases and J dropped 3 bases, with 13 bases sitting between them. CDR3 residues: CASSLSNSYTGELFF. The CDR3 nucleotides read TGTGCCAGTAGTCTCTCTAACAGCTACACCGGGGAGCTGTTTTTT. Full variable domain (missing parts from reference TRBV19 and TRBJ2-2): DGGITQSPKYLFRKEGQNVTLSCEQNLNHDAMYWYRQDPGQGLRLIYYSQIVNDFQKGDIAEGYSVSREKKESFPLTVTSAQKNPTAFYLCASSLSNSYTGELFFGEGSRLTVL.

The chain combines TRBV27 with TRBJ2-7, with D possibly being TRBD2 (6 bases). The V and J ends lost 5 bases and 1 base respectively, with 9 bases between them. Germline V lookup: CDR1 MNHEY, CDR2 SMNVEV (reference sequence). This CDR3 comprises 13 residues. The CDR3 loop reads CASSDRGSYEQYF. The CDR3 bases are TGTGCCAGCAGTGATCGGGGGTCCTACGAGCAGTACTTC.

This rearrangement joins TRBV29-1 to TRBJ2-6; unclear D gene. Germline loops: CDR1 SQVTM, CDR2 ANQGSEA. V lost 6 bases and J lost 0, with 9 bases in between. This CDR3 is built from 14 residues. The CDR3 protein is CSVSLSSGANVLTF. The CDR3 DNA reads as TGCAGCGTGTCCCTTAGCTCTGGGGCCAACGTCCTGACTTTC.

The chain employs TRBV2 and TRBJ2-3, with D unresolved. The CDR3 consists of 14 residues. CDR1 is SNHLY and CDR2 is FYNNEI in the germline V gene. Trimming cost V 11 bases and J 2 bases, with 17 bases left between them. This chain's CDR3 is CAGPLRSLTDTQYF. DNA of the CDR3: TGTGCCGGGCCCCTTAGGTCCCTCACAGATACGCAGTATTTT.

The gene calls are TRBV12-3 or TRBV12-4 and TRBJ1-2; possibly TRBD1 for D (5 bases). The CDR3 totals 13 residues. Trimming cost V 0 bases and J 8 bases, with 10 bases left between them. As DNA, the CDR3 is TGTGCCAGCAGTTTAGCAGGGGCGGCGGGCTACACCTTC. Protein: CASSLAGAAGYTF.

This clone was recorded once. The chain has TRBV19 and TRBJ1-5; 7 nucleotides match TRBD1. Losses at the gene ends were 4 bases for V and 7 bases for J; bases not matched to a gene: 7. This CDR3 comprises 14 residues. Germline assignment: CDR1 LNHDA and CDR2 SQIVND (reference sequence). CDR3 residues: CASSSRQGSQPQHF. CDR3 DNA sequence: TGTGCCAGTAGTAGCCGACAGGGAAGCCAGCCCCAGCATTTT.

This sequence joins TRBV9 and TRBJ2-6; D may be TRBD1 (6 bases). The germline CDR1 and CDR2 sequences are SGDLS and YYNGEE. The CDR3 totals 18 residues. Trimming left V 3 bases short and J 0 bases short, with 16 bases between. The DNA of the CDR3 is TGTGCCAGCAGCGGGCCTCGGGGACACCACTCTGGGGCCAACGTCCTGACTTTC. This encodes CASSGPRGHHSGANVLTF.

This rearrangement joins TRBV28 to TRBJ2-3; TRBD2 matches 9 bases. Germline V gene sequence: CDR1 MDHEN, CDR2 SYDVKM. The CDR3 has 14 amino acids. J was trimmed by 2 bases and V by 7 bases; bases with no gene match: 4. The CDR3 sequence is CASKTSGVTDTQYF. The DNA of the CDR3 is TGTGCCAGCAAGACTAGCGGAGTCACAGATACGCAGTATTTT.

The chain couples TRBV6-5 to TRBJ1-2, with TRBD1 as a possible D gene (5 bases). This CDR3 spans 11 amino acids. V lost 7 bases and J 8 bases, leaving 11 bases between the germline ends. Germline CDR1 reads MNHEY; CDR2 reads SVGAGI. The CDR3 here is CASTNGGGYTF. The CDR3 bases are TGTGCCAGCACCAACGGGGGGGGCTACACCTTC.

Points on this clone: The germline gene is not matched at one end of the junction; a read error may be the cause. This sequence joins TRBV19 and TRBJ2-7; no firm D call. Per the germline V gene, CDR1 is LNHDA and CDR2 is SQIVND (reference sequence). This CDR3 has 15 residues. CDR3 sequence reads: CAGSIAHSYPYEQYF. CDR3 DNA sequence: TGTGCCGGTAGTATTGCCCACTCATATCCCTACGAGCAGTACTTC.

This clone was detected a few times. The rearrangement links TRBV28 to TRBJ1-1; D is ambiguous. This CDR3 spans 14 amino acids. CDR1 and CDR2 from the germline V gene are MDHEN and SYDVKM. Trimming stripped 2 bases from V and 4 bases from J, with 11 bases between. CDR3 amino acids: CASSLTRRGTEAFF. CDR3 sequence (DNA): TGTGCCAGCAGTTTAACTCGCCGGGGCACTGAAGCTTTCTTT.